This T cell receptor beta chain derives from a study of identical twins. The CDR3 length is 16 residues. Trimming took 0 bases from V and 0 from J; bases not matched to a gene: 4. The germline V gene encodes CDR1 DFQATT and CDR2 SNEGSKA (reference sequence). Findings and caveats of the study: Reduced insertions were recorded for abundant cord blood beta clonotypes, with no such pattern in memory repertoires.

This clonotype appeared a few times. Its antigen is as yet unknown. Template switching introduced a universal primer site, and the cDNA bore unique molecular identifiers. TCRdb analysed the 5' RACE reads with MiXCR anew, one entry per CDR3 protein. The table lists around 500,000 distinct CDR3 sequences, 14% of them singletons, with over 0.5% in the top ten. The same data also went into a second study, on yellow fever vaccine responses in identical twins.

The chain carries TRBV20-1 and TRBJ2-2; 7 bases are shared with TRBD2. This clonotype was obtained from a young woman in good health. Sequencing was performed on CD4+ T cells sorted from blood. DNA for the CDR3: TGCAGTGCTAGAGAGAGCCTAGCGGCGAACACCGGGGAGCTGTTTTTT. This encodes CSARESLAANTGELFF.